This TCR beta chain was identified during a study of Ad26.COV2.S vaccination and SARS-CoV-2 variants. About the study: The authors gave Ad26.COV2.S intramuscularly, either once or twice 56 days apart. General study points: Total responses of T cells may have been underestimated by the analyses of TCR breadth and depth.

TCRdb's table, derived via immunoSEQ multiplex PCR, lists solely in-frame clones and lacks some. The sample shows roughly 700,000 clones, roughly 90% of them seen only once. Points on this clone: The antigen is undetermined.

The CDR3 sequence is 15 residues long. The germline CDR1 and CDR2 sequences are LGHDT and YNNKEL (reference sequence). Deletions cut 0 bases from V and 1 base from J, with 7 bases between. Treatment in this sample: over 15 received Ad26.COV2.S at low or high dose, single or two shots; about 5 received placebo; per-sample allocation not given. Specimen acquisition occurred on day 63 following the initial vaccine or placebo injection. In the vaccine, an Ad26 vector expressed the SARS-CoV-2 spike of the Wuhan strain. The sequence was collected from a person aged 18-60 years who received the Ad26.COV2.S COVID-19 vaccine or a placebo. The sample was peripheral blood, taken in a trial of Ad26.COV2.S vaccine versus placebo. The V call is TRBV3-1 (or the pseudogene TRBV3-2), the J call TRBJ2-1; no reliable D call. This chain's CDR3 is CASSQELSSYNEQFF. In DNA, the CDR3 is TGTGCCAGCAGCCAAGAGCTATCGTCCTACAATGAGCAGTTCTTC.